This TCR beta chain was recovered during a study of blood T cell repertoires in COVID-19. Study-level background: Collection of acute and convalescent COVID-19 samples took place in the United States, Italy and Spain. Sample material is recorded as cDNA or gDNA derived from T cells, B-cell-depleted T cells, or PBMCs.

Assay: immunoSEQ multiplex PCR; the TCRdb copy retains only in-frame clones and omits some. The repertoire has 150,000 or so clones, over 80% of them found once; the top ten carry roughly 1.6%. The CDR3 is 15 amino acids. CDR1 and CDR2 (germline): KGHDR, SFDVKD. V trimming: 3 bases; J trimming: 7 bases; junction bases outside the gene matches: 10. The source is a woman aged 50 to 65 with acute or convalescent COVID-19. V is TRBV24-1 and J is TRBJ2-7, with 8 bases fitting TRBD1. The sequenced sample was peripheral blood. CDR3 in amino acids: CATSDAGTGSGEQYF. In DNA form, the CDR3 reads TGTGCCACCAGTGATGCTGGGACAGGCTCTGGAGAGCAGTACTTC.